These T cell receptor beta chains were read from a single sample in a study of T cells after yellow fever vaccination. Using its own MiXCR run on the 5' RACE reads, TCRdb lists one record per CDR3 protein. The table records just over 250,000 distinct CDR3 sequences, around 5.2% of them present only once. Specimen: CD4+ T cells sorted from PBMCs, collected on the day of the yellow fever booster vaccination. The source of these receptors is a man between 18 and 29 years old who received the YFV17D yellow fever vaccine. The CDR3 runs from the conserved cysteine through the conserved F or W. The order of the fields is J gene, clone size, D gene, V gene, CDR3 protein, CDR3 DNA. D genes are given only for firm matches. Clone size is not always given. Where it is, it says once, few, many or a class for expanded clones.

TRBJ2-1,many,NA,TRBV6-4,CASSDLSAGNSEQFF,TGTGCCAGCAGTGACTTATCCGCGGGGAATTCTGAGCAGTTCTTC
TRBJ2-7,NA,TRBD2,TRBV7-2,CASSGAGGRSYEQYF,TGTGCCAGCAGCGGAGCGGGGGGCAGGTCCTACGAGCAGTACTTC
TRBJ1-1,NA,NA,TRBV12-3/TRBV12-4,CASSLDYENTEAFF,TGTGCCAGCAGTTTAGATTATGAGAACACTGAAGCTTTCTTT
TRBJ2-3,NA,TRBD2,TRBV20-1,CSARDDSGVNTQYF,TGCAGTGCTAGAGATGATAGCGGGGTTAATACGCAGTATTTT
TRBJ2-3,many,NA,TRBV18,CASSPSGTTDTQYF,TGTGCCAGCTCACCCTCCGGGACTACAGATACGCAGTATTTT
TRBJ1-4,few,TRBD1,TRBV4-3,CASSQDRQGELFF,TGCGCCAGCAGCCAGGACCGACAGGGAGAACTGTTTTTT
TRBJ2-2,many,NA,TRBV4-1,CASRPDSYGELFF,TGCGCCAGCAGACCAGACTCCTACGGGGAGCTGTTTTTT
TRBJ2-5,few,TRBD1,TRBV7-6,CASSTQPGQGVETQYF,TGTGCCAGCAGCACCCAGCCGGGACAGGGGGTCGAGACCCAGTACTTC
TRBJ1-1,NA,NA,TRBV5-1,CASSPGHRPNTEAFF,TGCGCCAGCAGCCCGGGTCACAGACCGAACACTGAAGCTTTCTTT
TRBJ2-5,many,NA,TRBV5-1,CASSGGLETQYF,TGCGCCAGCAGCGGGGGACTAGAGACCCAGTACTTC
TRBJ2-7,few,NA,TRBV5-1,CASSLAPGPYEQYF,TGCGCCAGCAGCTTGGCGCCGGGACCCTACGAGCAGTACTTC
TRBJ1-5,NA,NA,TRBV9,CASSPRQAGQPQHF,TGTGCCAGCAGCCCCAGACAGGCCGGGCAGCCCCAGCATTTT
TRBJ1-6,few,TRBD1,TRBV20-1,CSAASADRGQSPLHF,TGCAGTGCCGCTAGCGCTGACAGGGGACAATCACCCCTCCACTTT
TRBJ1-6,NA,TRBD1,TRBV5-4,CASSRDRGLANSPLHF,TGTGCCAGCAGCAGGGACAGGGGGCTAGCTAATTCACCCCTCCACTTT